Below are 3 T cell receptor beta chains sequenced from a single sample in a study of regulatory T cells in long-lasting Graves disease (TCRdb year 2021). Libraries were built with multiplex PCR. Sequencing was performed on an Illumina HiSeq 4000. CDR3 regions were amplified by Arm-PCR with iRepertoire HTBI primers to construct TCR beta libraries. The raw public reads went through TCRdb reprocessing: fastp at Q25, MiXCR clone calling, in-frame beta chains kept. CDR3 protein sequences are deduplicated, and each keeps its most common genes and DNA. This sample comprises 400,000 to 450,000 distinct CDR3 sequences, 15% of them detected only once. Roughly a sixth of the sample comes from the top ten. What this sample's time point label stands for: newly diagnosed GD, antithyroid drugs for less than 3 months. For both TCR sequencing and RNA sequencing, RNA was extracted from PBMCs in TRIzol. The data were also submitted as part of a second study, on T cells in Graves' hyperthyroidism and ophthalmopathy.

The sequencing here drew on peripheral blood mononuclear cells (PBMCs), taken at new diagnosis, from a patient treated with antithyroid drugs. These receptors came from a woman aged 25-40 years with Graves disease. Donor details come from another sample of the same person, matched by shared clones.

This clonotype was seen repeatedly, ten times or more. The CDR3 loop reads CSVEDRGRDYGYTF. Written as DNA, the CDR3 is TGCAGCGTTGAAGATCGGGGGCGCGACTATGGCTACACCTTC. The chain has TRBV29-1 and TRBJ1-2; tentative D call: TRBD1 (6 bases). The CDR3 loop spans 14 amino acids. Per the germline V gene, CDR1 is SQVTM and CDR2 is ANQGSEA. The V end lost 0 bases, the J end lost 3 bases, and 11 bases lay between the germline ends.

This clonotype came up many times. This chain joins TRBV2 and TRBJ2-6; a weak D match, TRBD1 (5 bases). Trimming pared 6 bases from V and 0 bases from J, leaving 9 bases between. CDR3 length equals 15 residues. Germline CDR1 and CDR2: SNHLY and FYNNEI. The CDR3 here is CASRGPSSGANVLTF. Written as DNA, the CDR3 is TGTGCCAGCAGGGGGCCGAGCTCTGGGGCCAACGTCCTGACTTTC. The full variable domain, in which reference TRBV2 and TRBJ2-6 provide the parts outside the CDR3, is EPEVTQTPSHQVTQMGQEVILRCVPISNHLYFYWYRQILGQKVEFLVSFYNNEISEKSEIFDDQFSVERPDGSNFTLKIRSTKLEDSAMYFCASRGPSSGANVLTFGAGSRLTVL.

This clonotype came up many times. The CDR3 sequence: CASSQDMMGLAGVGQFF. The CDR3 region has the DNA TGCGCCAGCAGCCAAGATATGATGGGACTAGCGGGAGTTGGGCAGTTCTTC. This chain connects TRBV4-1 to TRBJ2-1, with 14 bases fitting TRBD2. CDR3 length equals 17 residues. Germline loops: CDR1 MGHRA, CDR2 YSYEKL. V lost 0 bases to trimming and J lost 12 bases; unmatched junction nucleotides: 10.